Below are 27 T cell receptor beta chains sequenced from a single sample in a study of early T cells in non-severe SARS-CoV-2 infection. TCRdb processed the 5' RACE reads anew with MiXCR; each CDR3 protein has one entry. The table includes roughly 48,000 distinct CDR3 sequences, around 5.2% detected once. Sequencing input: whole blood. The source of these receptors is an adult who was a healthcare worker with PCR-confirmed SARS-CoV-2 infection or an uninfected control (not recorded which).

This clonotype was found many times. V usage is TRBV5-1 and J usage is TRBJ2-1; 12 positions match TRBD2. Germline assignment: CDR1 SGHRS and CDR2 YFSETQ. The CDR3 is made up of 15 amino acids. The V gene end was trimmed by 3 bases and the J gene end by 6 bases; junction bases not matched to a gene: 4. The CDR3 here is CASSWTSGVGNEQFF. The CDR3 nucleotides are TGCGCCAGCAGCTGGACTAGCGGGGTTGGCAATGAGCAGTTCTTC.

This clonotype was observed at least ten times. The rearrangement uses TRBV20-1 and TRBJ1-1, with D possibly being TRBD1 (5 bases). CDR1 is DFQATT, CDR2 SNEGSKA, per germline (reference sequence). CDR3 length: 15 amino acids. The germline V and J ends were trimmed by 0 bases and 1 base, with 12 bases remaining between them. CDR3: CSARDWGRRNTEAFF. CDR3 coding DNA: TGCAGTGCTAGAGATTGGGGACGGAGGAACACTGAAGCTTTCTTT.

The chain employs TRBV6-5 and TRBJ2-2; 8 bases align to TRBD1. The germline V gene has CDR1 MNHEY and CDR2 SVGAGI. J lost 1 base, V lost 7 bases, and 2 bases had no gene match. CDR3 length: 14 residues. The chain's CDR3 is CASNGQGNTGELFF. CDR3 DNA sequence: TGTGCCAGCAACGGACAGGGGAACACCGGGGAGCTGTTTTTT.

This clonotype was recorded at least ten times. At one of its ends the junction is not consistent with the germline gene, which may arise from a read error. The rearrangement joins TRBV3-1 to TRBJ2-7; 9 nucleotides match TRBD2. The CDR3 loop spans 17 amino acids. CDR1 is LGHDT, CDR2 YNNKEL, per germline (reference sequence). CDR3 sequence: CANSQDSSGASSYEQYF. CDR3 bases: TGTGCCAACAGCCAAGATTCTAGCGGGGCCAGCTCCTACGAGCAGTACTTC.

The table lists this clonotype with many counts. The gene calls are TRBV30 and TRBJ2-7; D gene unclear. V lost 2 bases and J 3 bases, leaving 14 bases between the germline ends. The CDR3 contains 14 residues. Germline assignment: CDR1 GTSNPN and CDR2 SVGIG (reference sequence). CDR3 loop: CAWSSGSPGYEQYF. CDR3 bases: TGTGCCTGGAGTTCGGGCTCTCCGGGCTACGAGCAGTACTTC.

This clonotype has only a few counts. The chain is built from TRBV12-3 or TRBV12-4 and TRBJ1-1; D ambiguous. The CDR3 runs 13 residues. Trimming took 7 bases from V and 1 from J, leaving 10 bases between them. In DNA, the CDR3 is TGTGCCAGCACCCGATCAGGGAACACTGAAGCTTTCTTT. Amino acids: CASTRSGNTEAFF.

Ten or more counts support this clonotype. The CDR3, as DNA: TGCGCCAGCAGCCGCGGCCACAGGGAAAATGAAAAACTGTTTTTT. This codes for CASSRGHRENEKLFF. The V call is TRBV4-3, the J call TRBJ1-4, with D possibly being TRBD1 (6 bases). The CDR3 length is 15 residues. Trimming stripped 4 bases from V and 5 bases from J, with 14 bases between. Germline V gene sequence: CDR1 LGHNA, CDR2 YSLEER.

This clonotype was counted ten times or more. The chain employs TRBV12-3 or TRBV12-4 and TRBJ2-3, with D perhaps TRBD2 (7 bases). The V end lost 1 base, the J end lost 0 bases, and 20 bases lay between the germline ends. The CDR3 runs 19 residues. The CDR3 DNA follows: TGTGCCAGCAGTTTAGTCAGTCGGGGGGCCTTTCGGAGCACAGATACGCAGTATTTT. This codes for CASSLVSRGAFRSTDTQYF.

This clonotype appeared many times. The chain joins TRBV6-4 to TRBJ2-7, with D perhaps TRBD1 or TRBD2 (5 bases each). The CDR3 runs 14 residues. V dropped 4 bases and J dropped 2 bases, with 12 bases sitting between them. CDR1 is MRHNA and CDR2 is SNTAGT in the germline V gene. The CDR3 DNA reads TGTGCCAGCAGTGCTACAGGAGGAGCCTACGAGCAGTACTTC. It is translated as CASSATGGAYEQYF.

This clonotype was seen at least ten times. The chain carries TRBV24-1 and TRBJ2-3; D is possibly TRBD2 (6 bases). Trimming left V 2 bases short and J 0 bases short, with 11 bases between. CDR1 and CDR2 (germline): KGHDR, SFDVKD. This CDR3 contains 16 residues. The DNA for the CDR3 is TGTGCCACCAGTGATTGGCAGAGCGGGAGCACAGATACGCAGTATTTT. Translating it yields CATSDWQSGSTDTQYF.

Details on this clonotype: A much larger clonotype is one base distant, so this may be a read error. The genes are TRBV18 and TRBJ1-6, with D uncertain. From germline, CDR1 is KGHSH and CDR2 LQKENI. The CDR3 is made up of 12 amino acids. Trimming took 5 bases from V and 9 from J, leaving 8 bases between them. CDR3 in amino acids: CASSTWVSPLHF. CDR3 DNA: TGTGCCAGCTCAACGTGGGTTTCACCCCTCCACTTT.

This clonotype was recorded many times. The chain recombines TRBV6-5 with TRBJ2-1, with a weak D call TRBD2 (6 bases). Germline V gene lookup returns CDR1 MNHEY and CDR2 SVGAGI. Trimming cost V 5 bases and J 8 bases, with 16 bases left between them. The CDR3 loop spans 14 amino acids. CDR3 sequence: CASSRREWRYEQFF. CDR3 in DNA: TGTGCCAGCAGTAGACGGGAGTGGAGGTATGAGCAGTTCTTC.

This clonotype was detected ten times or more. This chain links TRBV7-7 with TRBJ2-1, with D perhaps TRBD2 (6 bases). V lost 4 bases to trimming and J lost 5 bases, with 9 bases between them. CDR1 SSHAT and CDR2 FNYEAQ come from the germline V gene (reference sequence). The CDR3 is 13 residues long. The CDR3 DNA follows: TGTGCCAGCAGCTCGGGACTCGACAATGAGCAGTTCTTC. Translation gives CASSSGLDNEQFF.

This clonotype occurred many times. The chain employs TRBV6-5 and TRBJ1-2; 8 bases fit TRBD1. V trimming: 0 bases; J trimming: 3 bases; junction bases outside the gene matches: 6. The CDR3 spans 16 residues. Looked up from germline, CDR1 is MNHEY and CDR2 is SVGAGI. As DNA, the CDR3 is TGTGCCAGCAGTTACTCCCGGACAGGGAAGGACTATGGCTACACCTTC. This gives the protein CASSYSRTGKDYGYTF.

This clonotype occurred many times. The chain uses TRBV15 and TRBJ2-1; no clear D. The germline CDR1 and CDR2 sequences are LNHNV and YYDKDF (reference sequence). Trimming took 0 bases from V and 7 from J, leaving 4 bases between them. CDR3 length: 12 amino acids. CDR3 DNA sequence: TGTGCCACCAGCAGAGAAAGGAATGAGCAGTTCTTC. Protein sequence: CATSRERNEQFF.

This clonotype was recorded at least ten times. This sequence joins TRBV7-6 and TRBJ1-5; D gene ambiguous. Germline-derived CDR1 and CDR2 are SGHVS and FNYEAQ. Trimming took off 0 bases at V and 2 bases at J, with 8 bases between the two ends. The CDR3 is made up of 15 amino acids. This CDR3 reads CASSLAGLGNQPQHF. CDR3 nucleotide sequence: TGTGCCAGCAGCTTAGCAGGGCTCGGCAATCAGCCCCAGCATTTT.

This clonotype was seen a few times. The chain is built from TRBV9 and TRBJ2-3; D unresolved. V was trimmed by 0 bases and J by 2 bases, leaving 10 bases between them. Germline CDR1 is SGDLS and CDR2 is YYNGEE. The CDR3 covers 15 residues. The CDR3 region has the DNA TGTGCCAGCAGCGTAGGTGTAGGGTACACAGATACGCAGTATTTT. Translating gives CASSVGVGYTDTQYF.

J is TRBJ2-1 and V is TRBV7-9; 7 bases line up with TRBD2. Germline CDR1 is SEHNR and CDR2 is FQNEAQ (reference sequence). The V and J ends lost 4 bases and 0 bases, in that order; junction bases with no gene match: 3. The CDR3 extends over 15 amino acids. The CDR3 loop reads CASSWRTSSYNEQFF. As DNA, the CDR3 is TGTGCCAGCAGCTGGCGGACTAGCTCCTACAATGAGCAGTTCTTC.

This clonotype was detected ten times or more. The chain couples TRBV27 to TRBJ1-5; D possibly corresponds to TRBD1 (6 bases). The V gene's germline CDR1 is MNHEY and CDR2 SMNVEV (reference sequence). With 5 bases removed from V and 0 bases from J, the gap between germline ends came to 8 bases. There are 14 residues in the CDR3. CDR3 bases: TGTGCCAGCAGTCAGGGGTTTAGCAATCAGCCCCAGCATTTT. The encoded protein is CASSQGFSNQPQHF.

This clonotype was recorded at least ten times. V gene TRBV4-3 combines with J gene TRBJ2-3; TRBD1 matches at 7 bases. Trimming cost V 0 bases and J 4 bases; bases outside gene matches: 7. The CDR3 consists of 16 residues. Germline CDR1 is LGHNA and CDR2 is YSLEER. The DNA of the CDR3 is TGCGCCAGCAGCCAAGACCAACAGGGGAAGGCAGATACGCAGTATTTT. Residues: CASSQDQQGKADTQYF.

This clonotype has only a few counts. The chain carries TRBV5-1 and TRBJ2-1; D remains unclear. Trimming took 4 bases from V and 6 from J, leaving 17 bases between them. Germline V gene lookup returns CDR1 SGHRS and CDR2 YFSETQ. The CDR3 length is 15 residues. The CDR3 sequence is CASSPLSGSSNEQFF. The CDR3 DNA follows: TGCGCCAGCAGCCCCTTGAGTGGTAGCAGCAATGAGCAGTTCTTC.

This clonotype was seen repeatedly, ten times or more. CDR3 sequence: CASSHSEETQYF. As DNA, the CDR3 is TGCGCCAGCAGCCACTCCGAAGAGACCCAGTACTTC. The rearrangement links TRBV5-1 to TRBJ2-5; D unclear. Germline CDR1 is SGHRS and CDR2 is YFSETQ. The CDR3 consists of 12 residues. V was trimmed by 4 bases and J by 3 bases, leaving 7 bases between them. Drawing the rest from reference TRBV5-1 and TRBJ2-5, the complete variable domain is KAGVTQTPRYLIKTRGQQVTLSCSPISGHRSVSWYQQTPGQGLQFLFEYFSETQRNKGNFPGRFSGRQFSNSRSEMNVSTLELGDSALYLCASSHSEETQYFGPGTRLLVL.

This clonotype was recorded many times. V is TRBV24-1 and J is TRBJ2-3; 8 bases are a match to TRBD2. The CDR3 sequence is 13 residues long. Germline CDR1 reads KGHDR; CDR2 reads SFDVKD. Trimming at V came to 8 bases and at J to 0 bases, leaving 0 bases not matched to a gene. DNA of the CDR3: TGTGCCACCACTAGCGGGAGCACAGATACGCAGTATTTT. The encoded protein is CATTSGSTDTQYF.

This clonotype was seen at least ten times. The chain has TRBV6-1 and TRBJ2-3, with 9 bases aligning to TRBD1. V lost 6 bases to trimming and J lost 6 bases; unmatched junction nucleotides: 13. The V gene's germline CDR1 is MNHNS and CDR2 SASEGT. The CDR3 spans 16 residues. The CDR3 nucleotides are TGTGCCAGCAGGGCGAACCCGGGACAGGGCTCGGATACGCAGTATTTT. Amino acids: CASRANPGQGSDTQYF.

This clonotype was seen repeatedly, ten times or more. This sequence joins TRBV10-1 and TRBJ2-7; 9 bases fit TRBD1. V dropped 4 bases and J dropped 6; count of bases not matched to a gene: 4. This CDR3 spans 13 amino acids. Germline V lookup: CDR1 WNHNN, CDR2 SYGVQD (reference sequence). This CDR3 reads CASSGDRVSEQYF. CDR3 nucleotide sequence: TGCGCCAGCAGTGGGGACAGGGTGAGCGAGCAGTACTTC.

This clonotype was seen many times. This sequence joins TRBV7-9 and TRBJ1-1; D uncertain. Germline CDR1 and CDR2: SEHNR and FQNEAQ (reference sequence). Trimming took 8 bases from V and 4 from J, leaving 17 bases between them. This CDR3 spans 14 amino acids. The CDR3: CASSLEAIVTEAFF. CDR3 nucleotides: TGTGCCAGCTCCCTGGAAGCCATCGTCACTGAAGCTTTCTTT. Full variable domain (missing parts from reference TRBV7-9 and TRBJ1-1): DTGVSQNPRHKITKRGQNVTFRCDPISEHNRLYWYRQTLGQGPEFLTYFQNEAQLEKSRLLSDRFSAERPKGSFSTLEIQRTEQGDSAMYLCASSLEAIVTEAFFGQGTRLTVV.

The V gene is TRBV7-2, the J gene TRBJ1-5; 10 bases agree with TRBD1. The junction had 4 bases not matched to a gene; V was cut back by 5 bases and J by 3 bases. CDR1 SGHTA and CDR2 FQGNSA come from the germline V gene. The CDR3 has 15 amino acids. CDR3 DNA sequence: TGTGCCAGCAGCCAGGACAGGGGGGCCAATCAGCCCCAGCATTTT. Amino acid sequence: CASSQDRGANQPQHF.